The rows below give T cell receptor beta chains drawn from one sample of a study of blood T cell repertoires in COVID-19. TCRdb's table, derived via immunoSEQ multiplex PCR, lists solely in-frame clones and lacks some. Of some 180,000 clones listed, under 90% are singletons. The material sequenced was peripheral blood. All receptors derive from a woman of 80 years or more with acute or convalescent COVID-19. Each CDR3 is given with its conserved first and last residue. Each record gives: V gene, clone size, D gene, J gene, CDR3 DNA, CDR3 protein. D genes are given only for firm matches. Size is stated for part of the rows, as once, few or many counts, or as a class when the clone is expanded.

V: TRBV7-2; size: -; D: TRBD1; J: TRBJ1-1; DNA: TGTGCCAGCAGCCCAAGGACAGGATTGAACACTGAAGCTTTCTTT; CDR3: CASSPRTGLNTEAFF
V: TRBV20-1; size: -; D: -; J: TRBJ1-5; DNA: TGCAGTGCTAATGAGGCGGATTATCAGCCCCAGCATTTT; CDR3: CSANEADYQPQHF
V: TRBV18; size: -; D: TRBD2; J: TRBJ2-1; DNA: TGTGCCAGCTCACCACCCACAACGGAGAGCGGGGGGGCCCCCTACAATGAGCAGTTCTTC; CDR3: CASSPPTTESGGAPYNEQFF
V: TRBV10-3; size: -; D: -; J: TRBJ2-7; DNA: TGTGCCATCAGTGGTTACAGGGGGGGCTACTACGAGCAGTACTTC; CDR3: CAISGYRGGYYEQYF
V: TRBV6-5; size: -; D: TRBD1; J: TRBJ2-5; DNA: TGTGCCAGCAGTTCGTACAGGGGTGGAGGAGAGACCCAGTACTTC; CDR3: CASSSYRGGGETQYF
V: TRBV7-6; size: -; D: -; J: TRBJ1-2; DNA: TGTGCCAGCAGCTTAGAAAACAGAGCTATCTATGGCTACACCTTC; CDR3: CASSLENRAIYGYTF
V: TRBV4-1; size: few; D: -; J: TRBJ1-5; DNA: TGCGCCAGCAGCCAAAATAGGGGGAGCAATCAGCCCCAGCATTTT; CDR3: CASSQNRGSNQPQHF
V: TRBV7-2; size: many; D: -; J: TRBJ2-7; DNA: TGTGCCAGCAGCTTAGCTTTACCAGGTTCCTACGAGCAGTACTTC; CDR3: CASSLALPGSYEQYF
V: TRBV6-2/TRBV6-3; size: -; D: -; J: TRBJ2-1; DNA: TGTGCCAGCAGCCCCGGTGGTGAGCAGTTCTTC; CDR3: CASSPGGEQFF
V: TRBV9; size: -; D: TRBD1; J: TRBJ2-7; DNA: TGTGCCAGCAGCGTAGGTTTAACAGGGGCTTACGAGCAGTACTTC; CDR3: CASSVGLTGAYEQYF
V: TRBV2; size: -; D: -; J: TRBJ1-1; DNA: TGTGCCAGCAGTGCTCTTAGGGGGAGCACTGAAGCTTTCTTT; CDR3: CASSALRGSTEAFF
V: TRBV19; size: -; D: TRBD1; J: TRBJ1-5; DNA: TGTGCCAGTAGAGGCAGGGGGCGCGGCAATCAGCCCCAGCATTTT; CDR3: CASRGRGRGNQPQHF
V: TRBV30; size: -; D: -; J: TRBJ2-7; DNA: TGTGCCGCAAATGTCGTAGGGGGTTTCAACGAGCAGTACTTC; CDR3: CAANVVGGFNEQYF
V: TRBV28; size: -; D: -; J: TRBJ1-5; DNA: TGTGCCAGCGGAGGGATTGTTTGGAGCAATCAGCCCCAGCATTTT; CDR3: CASGGIVWSNQPQHF
V: TRBV5-1; size: -; D: -; J: TRBJ2-5; DNA: TGCGCCAGCAGCTTGGTCTCCCCCAGGGCTAGGTACCAAGAGACCCAGTACTTC; CDR3: CASSLVSPRARYQETQYF
V: TRBV29-1; size: once; D: TRBD2; J: TRBJ2-7; DNA: TGCAGCGTTGACCCCGGACTAGCGGGATACGAGCAGTACTTC; CDR3: CSVDPGLAGYEQYF
V: TRBV6-2/TRBV6-3; size: -; D: TRBD1; J: TRBJ2-1; DNA: TGTGCCAGCAGTTACGAGGGGGCCCTCTACAATGAGCAGTTCTTC; CDR3: CASSYEGALYNEQFF
V: TRBV6-5; size: -; D: TRBD1; J: TRBJ2-3; DNA: TGTGCCAGCAGTTACGAGCGACAGGGCCCAGATACGCAGTATTTT; CDR3: CASSYERQGPDTQYF
V: TRBV5-1; size: -; D: -; J: TRBJ2-5; DNA: TGCGCCAGCAGCTTGGAAGCGGGTGTAGAGACCCAGTACTTC; CDR3: CASSLEAGVETQYF
V: TRBV3-1/TRBV3-2; size: -; D: -; J: TRBJ2-7; DNA: TGTGCCAGCAGCCAAGACAGGTTCTCCTACGAGCAGTACTTC; CDR3: CASSQDRFSYEQYF
V: TRBV5-1; size: -; D: -; J: TRBJ2-3; DNA: TGCGCCAGCAGGGGGCTGGACAGTTCGGCGCAGTATTTT; CDR3: CASRGLDSSAQYF
V: TRBV5-8; size: -; D: -; J: TRBJ2-3; DNA: TGTGCCAGCAGCTTGGCCGGCGGAGGCACAGATACGCAGTATTTT; CDR3: CASSLAGGGTDTQYF
V: TRBV27; size: -; D: TRBD1; J: TRBJ1-2; DNA: TGTGCCAGCAGGTTGCGAGGGGGCGACTATGGCTACACCTTC; CDR3: CASRLRGGDYGYTF
V: TRBV11-1; size: -; D: -; J: TRBJ2-1; DNA: TGTGCCAGCAGCTTAGATATCTCCTACAATGAGCAGTTCTTC; CDR3: CASSLDISYNEQFF
V: TRBV12-1; size: -; D: -; J: TRBJ2-7; DNA: TGTGCCAGCAGCCCCCGACAGGGTTGGTACGAGCAGTACTTC; CDR3: CASSPRQGWYEQYF
V: TRBV24-1; size: -; D: -; J: TRBJ2-1; DNA: TGTGCCACTGGGGGGGACATGAGCTCCTACAATGAGCAGTTCTTC; CDR3: CATGGDMSSYNEQFF
V: TRBV18; size: -; D: -; J: TRBJ1-1; DNA: TGTGCCAGCTCACCACAGGGGCCAAACACTGAAGCTTTCTTT; CDR3: CASSPQGPNTEAFF
V: TRBV7-9; size: few; D: TRBD1; J: TRBJ2-1; DNA: TGTGCCAGCAGCTCAAGGACAGGGGCGAGCAATGAGCAGTTCTTC; CDR3: CASSSRTGASNEQFF
V: TRBV19; size: -; D: -; J: TRBJ2-7; DNA: TGTGCCAGTAGTATAACCAGGGAAACCTACGAGCAGTACTTC; CDR3: CASSITRETYEQYF
V: TRBV30; size: -; D: TRBD1; J: TRBJ1-1; DNA: TGTGCCTGGAGTGTAGGCAGGGGGCAGACTGAAGCTTTCTTT; CDR3: CAWSVGRGQTEAFF
V: TRBV28; size: -; D: TRBD1; J: TRBJ1-2; DNA: TGTGCCAGCAGTTTATACCACAGGGGTTCAGTTTATGGCTACACCTTC; CDR3: CASSLYHRGSVYGYTF
V: TRBV4-3; size: once; D: -; J: TRBJ1-2; DNA: TGCGCCAGCAGCCCCGCAACCAGTCCGGGCTATGGCTACACCTTC; CDR3: CASSPATSPGYGYTF
V: TRBV7-2; size: once; D: -; J: TRBJ1-5; DNA: TGTGCCAGCAGCTTAGAGGTCAGGGGCAATCAGCCCCAGCATTTT; CDR3: CASSLEVRGNQPQHF
V: TRBV6-1; size: few; D: -; J: TRBJ2-5; DNA: TGTGCCAGCAGTGATAGAGCTCGCACGCAGACCCAGTACTTC; CDR3: CASSDRARTQTQYF
V: TRBV30; size: -; D: -; J: TRBJ2-2; DNA: TGTGCCTGGAAGAGAGGGGGTACCGGGGAGCTGTTTTTT; CDR3: CAWKRGGTGELFF
V: TRBV19; size: -; D: -; J: TRBJ2-6; DNA: TGTGCCAGTAGCGCGGGCGGGGCTGGGGCCAACGTCCTGACTTTC; CDR3: CASSAGGAGANVLTF
V: TRBV19; size: -; D: TRBD1; J: TRBJ1-6; DNA: TGTGCCAGTAGTATCATAGACAGGGGGGATAATTCACCCCTCCACTTT; CDR3: CASSIIDRGDNSPLHF
V: TRBV2; size: -; D: TRBD2; J: TRBJ2-3; DNA: TGTGCCAGCAGTGTCCTAGCGGGTCTCACAGATACGCAGTATTTT; CDR3: CASSVLAGLTDTQYF
V: TRBV5-1; size: -; D: TRBD2; J: TRBJ2-1; DNA: TGCGCCAGCAGCTTGGGGCGGGAGGGGCGTGCTGAGCAGTTCTTC; CDR3: CASSLGREGRAEQFF
V: TRBV18; size: few; D: -; J: TRBJ2-2; DNA: TGTGCCAGCTCACCGACAGGGAACACCGGGGAGCTGTTTTTT; CDR3: CASSPTGNTGELFF
V: TRBV5-1; size: -; D: TRBD1; J: TRBJ1-4; DNA: TGCGCCAGCAGCTTGCAGGGGGCCACAACTAATGAAAAACTGTTTTTT; CDR3: CASSLQGATTNEKLFF
V: TRBV7-9; size: -; D: -; J: TRBJ1-4; DNA: TGTGCCAGCAGCCCCAGGGCAGGTTCTAATGAAAAACTGTTTTTT; CDR3: CASSPRAGSNEKLFF
V: TRBV19; size: once; D: -; J: TRBJ1-4; DNA: TGTGCCAGTAGTCCCCCGAGTAGCGGGGCAAATGAAAAACTGTTTTTT; CDR3: CASSPPSSGANEKLFF
V: TRBV6-2/TRBV6-3; size: -; D: TRBD1; J: TRBJ2-2; DNA: TGTGCCAGCAGCCGGGACAGGGCGAACACCGGGGAGCTGTTTTTT; CDR3: CASSRDRANTGELFF
V: TRBV2; size: -; D: TRBD1; J: TRBJ1-2; DNA: TGTGCCAGCAGGGGGGACAGGGGTAACTATGGCTACACCTTC; CDR3: CASRGDRGNYGYTF
V: TRBV6-2/TRBV6-3; size: -; D: TRBD2; J: TRBJ2-7; DNA: TGTGCCAGCAGTGGCCGGGCTAGCGGATCCTACGAGCAGTACTTC; CDR3: CASSGRASGSYEQYF
V: TRBV19; size: -; D: -; J: TRBJ2-3; DNA: TGTGCCAGTAGTATCGCGGGGAGTACGGATACGCAGTATTTT; CDR3: CASSIAGSTDTQYF
V: TRBV11-2; size: -; D: TRBD1; J: TRBJ2-1; DNA: TGTGCCAGCAGCTTGAGAGACAGGGGCCGGGGTGAGCAGTTCTTC; CDR3: CASSLRDRGRGEQFF
V: TRBV15; size: -; D: -; J: TRBJ1-2; DNA: TGTGCCACCAGCAGAGGGGCAGGAGGCTATGGCTACACCTTC; CDR3: CATSRGAGGYGYTF
V: TRBV7-9; size: -; D: TRBD1; J: TRBJ1-4; DNA: TGTGCCAGCAGGGAGGGGACAGGGGGCGCTTCCTCAGACGAAAAACTGTTTTTT; CDR3: CASREGTGGASSDEKLFF
V: TRBV6-4; size: -; D: -; J: TRBJ1-5; DNA: TGTGCCAGCAGTGCGGGGGGATTCTATAGCAATCAGCCCCAGCATTTT; CDR3: CASSAGGFYSNQPQHF
V: TRBV4-1; size: few; D: -; J: TRBJ2-7; DNA: TGCGCCAGCAGCCAAGTTCTTTACAGCGAGCAGTACTTC; CDR3: CASSQVLYSEQYF
V: TRBV4-1; size: once; D: TRBD1; J: TRBJ2-7; DNA: TGCGCCAGCAGCCATCCCGGGACAGCGCCCTACGAGCAGTACTTC; CDR3: CASSHPGTAPYEQYF
V: TRBV10-2; size: -; D: TRBD1; J: TRBJ1-2; DNA: TGCGCCGGACTGACAGGGGAAGGCTACACCTTC; CDR3: CAGLTGEGYTF
V: TRBV20-1; size: -; D: -; J: TRBJ2-1; DNA: TGCAGTGCACCCGGGACAAAGCAGTTCTTC; CDR3: CSAPGTKQFF